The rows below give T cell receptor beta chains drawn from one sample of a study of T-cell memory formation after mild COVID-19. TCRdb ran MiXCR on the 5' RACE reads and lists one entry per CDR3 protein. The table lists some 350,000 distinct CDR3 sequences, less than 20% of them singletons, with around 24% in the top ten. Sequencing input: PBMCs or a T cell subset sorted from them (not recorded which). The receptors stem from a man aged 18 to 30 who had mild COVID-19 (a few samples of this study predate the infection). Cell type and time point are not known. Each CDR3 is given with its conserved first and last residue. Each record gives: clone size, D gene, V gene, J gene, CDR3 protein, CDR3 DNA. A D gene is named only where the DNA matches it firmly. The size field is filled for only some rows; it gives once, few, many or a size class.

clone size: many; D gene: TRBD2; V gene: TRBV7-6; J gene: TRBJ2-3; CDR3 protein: CASSLGSSSGASTDTQYF; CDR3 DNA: TGTGCCAGCAGCTTAGGGTCATCCAGCGGGGCTAGCACAGATACGCAGTATTTT
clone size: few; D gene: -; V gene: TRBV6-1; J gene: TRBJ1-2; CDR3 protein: CASSLEDSVGYGYTF; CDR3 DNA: TGTGCCAGCAGTCTAGAGGACTCCGTGGGCTATGGCTACACCTTC
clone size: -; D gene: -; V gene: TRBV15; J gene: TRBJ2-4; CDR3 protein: CATSQAGGNIQYF; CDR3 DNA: TGTGCCACCTCCCAAGCGGGTGGCAACATTCAGTACTTC
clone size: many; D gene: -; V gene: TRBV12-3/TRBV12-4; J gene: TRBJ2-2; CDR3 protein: CASSPDEAGGELFF; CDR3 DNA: TGTGCCAGCAGCCCCGACGAGGCCGGCGGGGAGCTGTTTTTT
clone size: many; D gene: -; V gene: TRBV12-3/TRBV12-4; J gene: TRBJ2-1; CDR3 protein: CASTTDVNEQFF; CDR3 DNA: TGTGCCAGCACCACGGACGTCAATGAGCAGTTCTTC
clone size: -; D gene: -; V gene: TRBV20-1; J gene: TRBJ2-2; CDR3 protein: CSALPRQRNTGELFF; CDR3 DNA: TGCAGTGCGCTCCCGCGACAAAGAAACACCGGGGAGCTGTTTTTT
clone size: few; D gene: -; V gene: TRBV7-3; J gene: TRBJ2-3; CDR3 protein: CASSLRRSSNTDTQYF; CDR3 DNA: TGTGCCAGCAGCTTAAGGCGCAGTTCCAACACAGATACGCAGTATTTT
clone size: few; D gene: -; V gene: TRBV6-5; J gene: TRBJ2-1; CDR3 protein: CASSPPYSNEQFF; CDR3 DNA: TGTGCCAGCAGTCCCCCTTACAGCAATGAGCAGTTCTTC
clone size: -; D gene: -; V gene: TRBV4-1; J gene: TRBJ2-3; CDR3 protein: CASSQDEVGTQYF; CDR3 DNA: TGCGCCAGCAGCCAAGATGAGGTCGGTACGCAGTATTTT
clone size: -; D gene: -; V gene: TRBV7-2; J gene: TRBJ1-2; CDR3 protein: CASSPTRLGLNYGYTF; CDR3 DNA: TGTGCCAGCAGCCCAACCCGACTGGGACTTAACTATGGCTACACCTTC
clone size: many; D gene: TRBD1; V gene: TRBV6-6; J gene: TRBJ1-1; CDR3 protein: CASSYQGANTEAFF; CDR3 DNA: TGTGCCAGCAGTTACCAGGGGGCAAACACTGAAGCTTTCTTT
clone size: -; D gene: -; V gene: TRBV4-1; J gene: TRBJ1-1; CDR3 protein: CASTQGNTEAFF; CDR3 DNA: TGCGCCAGCACCCAGGGGAACACTGAAGCTTTCTTT
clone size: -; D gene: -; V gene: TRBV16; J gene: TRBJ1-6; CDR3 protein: CASSLRVTTPSPLHF; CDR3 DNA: TGTGCCAGCAGCCTCCGGGTGACAACGCCCTCACCCCTCCACTTT
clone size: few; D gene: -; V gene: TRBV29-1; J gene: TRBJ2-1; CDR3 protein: CSAWGQGGNEQFF; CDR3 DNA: TGCAGCGCCTGGGGGCAAGGGGGCAATGAGCAGTTCTTC
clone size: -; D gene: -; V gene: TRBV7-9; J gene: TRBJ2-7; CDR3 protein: CASSTTSVTRGPSYEQYF; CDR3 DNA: TGTGCCAGCAGCACAACCTCCGTAACGCGGGGGCCCTCCTACGAGCAGTACTTC
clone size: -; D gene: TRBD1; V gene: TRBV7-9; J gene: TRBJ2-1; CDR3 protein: CATGRDRGNEQFF; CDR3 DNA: TGTGCCACCGGTAGGGACAGGGGAAATGAGCAGTTCTTC
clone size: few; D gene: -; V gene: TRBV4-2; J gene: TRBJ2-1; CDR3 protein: CASSQVQTYNEQFF; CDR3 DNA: TGTGCCAGCAGCCAAGTTCAGACCTACAATGAGCAGTTCTTC